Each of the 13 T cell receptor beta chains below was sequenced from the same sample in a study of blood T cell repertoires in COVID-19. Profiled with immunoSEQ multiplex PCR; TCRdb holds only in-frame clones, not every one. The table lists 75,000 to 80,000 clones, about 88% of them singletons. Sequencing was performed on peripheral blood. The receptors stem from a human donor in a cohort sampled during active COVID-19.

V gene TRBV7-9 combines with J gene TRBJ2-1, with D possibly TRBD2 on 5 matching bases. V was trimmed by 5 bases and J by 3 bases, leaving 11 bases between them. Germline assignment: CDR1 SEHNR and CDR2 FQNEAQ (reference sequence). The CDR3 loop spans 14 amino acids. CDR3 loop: CASSLGNLYNEQFF. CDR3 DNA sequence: TGTGCCAGCAGCCTCGGGAACCTCTACAATGAGCAGTTCTTC.

CDR3 coding DNA: TGTGCCAGCACCGCGAATACAGATACGCAGTATTTT. Its protein product is CASTANTDTQYF. The chain couples TRBV12-3 or TRBV12-4 to TRBJ2-3; D not certain. Trimming removed 7 bases at V and 3 bases at J, with 8 bases between. The length of the CDR3 is 12 residues.

CDR3 residues: CSVGPAGALTGELFF. The CDR3 DNA sequence: TGCAGCGTTGGGCCCGCGGGAGCACTGACCGGGGAGCTGTTTTTT. V usage is TRBV29-1 and J usage is TRBJ2-2; 7 nucleotides agree with TRBD2. The trim removed 4 bases at V and 5 bases at J, leaving 10 bases unmatched. Per the germline V gene, CDR1 is SQVTM and CDR2 is ANQGSEA. This CDR3 is built from 15 residues.

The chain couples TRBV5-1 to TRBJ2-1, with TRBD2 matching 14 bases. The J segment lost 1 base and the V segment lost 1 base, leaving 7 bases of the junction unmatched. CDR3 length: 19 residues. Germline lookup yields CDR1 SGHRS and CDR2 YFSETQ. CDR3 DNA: TGCGCCAGCAGCTTGAGACTAGCGGGAGGGCCGGGGTCCTACAATGAGCAGTTCTTC. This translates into CASSLRLAGGPGSYNEQFF.

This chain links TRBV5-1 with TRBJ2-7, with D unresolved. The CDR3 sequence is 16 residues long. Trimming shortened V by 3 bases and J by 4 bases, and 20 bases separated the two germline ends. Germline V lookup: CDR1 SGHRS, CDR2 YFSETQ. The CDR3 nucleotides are TGCGCCAGCAGCTCCACAGCCTCACTGGTTACGTACGAGCAGTACTTC. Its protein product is CASSSTASLVTYEQYF.

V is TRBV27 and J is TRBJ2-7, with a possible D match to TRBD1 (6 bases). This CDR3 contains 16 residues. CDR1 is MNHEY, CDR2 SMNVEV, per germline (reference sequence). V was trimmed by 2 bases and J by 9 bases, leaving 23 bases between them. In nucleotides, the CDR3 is TGTGCCAGCAGTTTAAATACGGGACACAGCCTTCTTTCGCAGTACTTC. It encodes CASSLNTGHSLLSQYF.

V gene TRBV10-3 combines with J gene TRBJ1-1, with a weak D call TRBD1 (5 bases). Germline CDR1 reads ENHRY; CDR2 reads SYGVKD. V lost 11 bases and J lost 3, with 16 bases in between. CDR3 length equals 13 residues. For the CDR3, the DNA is TGTGCCGTAAGGGCCGGAGGGGACACTGAAGCTTTCTTT. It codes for CAVRAGGDTEAFF.

CDR3: CASSQARTGANYGYTF. The CDR3, as DNA: TGTGCCAGCAGCCAAGCCAGGACAGGGGCTAACTATGGCTACACCTTC. This chain joins TRBV4-2 and TRBJ1-2; 9 nucleotides match TRBD1. CDR1 is LGHNA and CDR2 is YNFKEQ in the germline V gene. CDR3 length: 16 amino acids. With V trimmed by 1 base and J by 0 bases, 3 bases remained unmatched.

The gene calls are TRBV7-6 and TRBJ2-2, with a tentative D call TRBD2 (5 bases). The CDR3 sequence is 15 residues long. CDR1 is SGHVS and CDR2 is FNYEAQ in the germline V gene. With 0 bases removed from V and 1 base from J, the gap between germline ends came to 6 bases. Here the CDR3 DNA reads TGTGCCAGCAGCTTAGCTGGAGGGAACACCGGGGAGCTGTTTTTT. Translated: CASSLAGGNTGELFF.

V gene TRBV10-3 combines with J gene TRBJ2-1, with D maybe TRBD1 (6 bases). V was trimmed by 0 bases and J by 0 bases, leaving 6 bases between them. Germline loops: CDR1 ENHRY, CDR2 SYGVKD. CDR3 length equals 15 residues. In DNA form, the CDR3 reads TGTGCCATCAGTGAGTCACAGGGCTCCTACAATGAGCAGTTCTTC. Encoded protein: CAISESQGSYNEQFF.

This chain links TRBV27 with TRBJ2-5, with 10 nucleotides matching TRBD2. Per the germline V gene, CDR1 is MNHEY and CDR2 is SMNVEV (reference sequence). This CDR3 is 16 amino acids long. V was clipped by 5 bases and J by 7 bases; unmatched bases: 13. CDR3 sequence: CASSALSGRVGGTQYF. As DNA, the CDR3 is TGTGCCAGCAGTGCTCTGAGCGGGAGGGTCGGGGGGACCCAGTACTTC.

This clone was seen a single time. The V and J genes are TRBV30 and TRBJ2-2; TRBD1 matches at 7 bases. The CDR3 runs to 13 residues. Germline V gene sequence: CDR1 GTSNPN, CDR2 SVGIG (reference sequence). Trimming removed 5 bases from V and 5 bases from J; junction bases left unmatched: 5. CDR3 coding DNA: TGTGCCTGGCGGACAGGAGGAACCGGGGAGCTGTTTTTT. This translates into CAWRTGGTGELFF. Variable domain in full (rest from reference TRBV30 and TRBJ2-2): SQTIHQWPATLVQPVGSPLSLECTVEGTSNPNLYWYRQAAGRGLQLLFYSVGIGQISSEVPQNLSASRPQDRQFILSSKKLLLSDSGFYLCAWRTGGTGELFFGEGSRLTVL.

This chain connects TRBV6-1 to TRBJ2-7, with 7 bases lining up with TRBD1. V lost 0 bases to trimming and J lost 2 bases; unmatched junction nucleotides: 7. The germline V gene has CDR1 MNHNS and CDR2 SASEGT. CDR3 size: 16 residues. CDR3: CASSEAPGTATYEQYF. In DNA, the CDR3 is TGTGCCAGCAGTGAAGCCCCAGGGACAGCGACCTACGAGCAGTACTTC.